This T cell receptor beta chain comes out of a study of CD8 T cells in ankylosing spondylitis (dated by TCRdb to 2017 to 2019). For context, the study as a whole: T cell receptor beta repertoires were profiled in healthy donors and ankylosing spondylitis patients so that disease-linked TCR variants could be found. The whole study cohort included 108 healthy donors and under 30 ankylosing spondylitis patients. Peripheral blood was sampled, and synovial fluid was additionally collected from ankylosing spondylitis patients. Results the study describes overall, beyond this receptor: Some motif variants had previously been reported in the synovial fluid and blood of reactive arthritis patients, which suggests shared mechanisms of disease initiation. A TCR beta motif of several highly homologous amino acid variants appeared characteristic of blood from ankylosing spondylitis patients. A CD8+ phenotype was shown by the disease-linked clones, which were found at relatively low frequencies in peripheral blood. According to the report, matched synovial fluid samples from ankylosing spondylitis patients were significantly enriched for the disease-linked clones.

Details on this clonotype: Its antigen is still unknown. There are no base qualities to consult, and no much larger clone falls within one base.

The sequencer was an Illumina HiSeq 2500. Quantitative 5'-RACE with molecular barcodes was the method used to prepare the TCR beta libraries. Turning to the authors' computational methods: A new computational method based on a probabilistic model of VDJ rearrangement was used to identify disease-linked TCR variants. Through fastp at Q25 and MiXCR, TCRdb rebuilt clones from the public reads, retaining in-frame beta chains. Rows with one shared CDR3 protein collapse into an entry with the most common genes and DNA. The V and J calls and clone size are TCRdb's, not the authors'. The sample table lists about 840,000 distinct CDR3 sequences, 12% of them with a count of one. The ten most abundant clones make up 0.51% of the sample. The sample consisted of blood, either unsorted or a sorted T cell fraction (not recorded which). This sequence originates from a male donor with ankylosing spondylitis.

The encoded CDR3 is CASSLGGAEGYTF. The bases read TGTGCCAGCAGCTTAGGAGGGGCGGAAGGCTACACCTTC. The chain employs TRBV7-9 and TRBJ1-2, and TRBD1 may be the D gene, going by 5 matching bases. Taken from the germline V gene (reference sequence), the CDR1 and CDR2 loops are SEHNR and FQNEAQ. The CDR3, from cysteine to phenylalanine, totals 13 residues. Solely the CDR3 DNA is kept, with 39 bases framed from the first base. The junction shows trimming of 1 base on V and 8 bases on J, plus 11 bases between the germline ends.